There are a few counts of the clone carrying this TCR beta chain. The sample belongs to a study of human T cells and chemical hapten exposure. After removal of 6 bases from V and 3 bases from J, the junction contained 10 bases not matched to a gene. The V gene's germline CDR1 is MNHEY and CDR2 SVGEGT. CDR3 size: 16 residues. Time point defined: pre-sensitization, week 0. The treatment: therapeutic diphenylcyclopropenone sensitization with weekly scalp DPC. MiXCR, run by TCRdb on the RACE reads, gives a single entry per CDR3 protein. The sample lists about 89,000 distinct CDR3 sequences, 11% occurring once.

The chain employs TRBV6-2 or TRBV6-3 and TRBJ1-4, with 7 bases that match TRBD1. This TCR was sampled from a woman aged 60-75 years with alopecia areata. Some clones in this sample may be carry-over from other donors' samples. Sequenced here: whole blood, sampled in connection with sensitization to the hapten diphenylcyclopropenone (DPC). Written as DNA, the CDR3 is TGTGCCAGCAGCCGCACCGGACAGGATCCTAATGAAAAACTGTTTTTT. Translated, it gives CASSRTGQDPNEKLFF.